These T cell receptor beta chains were read from a single sample in a study of immune evolution from preneoplasia to lung adenocarcinoma. Sequencing was performed with immunoSEQ multiplex PCR; in TCRdb, only in-frame clones are kept and a portion is missing. The sample comprises some 4,500 clones, more than 65% of which are singletons, and 6.8% rests with the top ten. Sequenced sample: FFPE minimally invasive lung adenocarcinoma tissue. Receptor source: a person aged 50-75 years with lung adenocarcinoma. The conserved cysteine and the conserved F or W are not part of the CDR3 here. Each record gives: V gene, J gene, CDR3 length, CDR3 protein.

>TRBV5-8|TRBJ2-1|13
ASASGESSYNEQF
>TRBV5-1|TRBJ1-4|14
ASSLVSGQGGEKLF
>TRBV10-1|TRBJ2-3|12
ASSVGLSTDTQY
>TRBV5-1|TRBJ2-7|11
ASSWTSSYEQY
>TRBV27|TRBJ2-7|12
ASSLTPTGNEQY
>TRBV28|TRBJ1-2|13
ASTPGMYTNYGYT
>TRBV6-5|TRBJ1-4|13
ASSYTTGTNEKLF
>TRBV30|TRBJ2-7|10
ASYLGGDEQY
>TRBV5-1|TRBJ1-1|13
ASSLDDDRATEAF
>TRBV10-3|TRBJ1-1|10
AISAEGLGAF
>TRBV7-2|TRBJ2-3|11
ASSLVTTDTQY
>TRBV10-3|TRBJ2-7|13
AISKSTGRTYEQY
>TRBV28|TRBJ1-5|12
ASRGTGFTQPQH
>TRBV29-1|TRBJ2-1|9
SVEVYNEQF
>TRBV13|TRBJ2-3|13
ASSDAGESTDTQY
>TRBV14|TRBJ2-7|9
ASSQAYEQY
>TRBV30|TRBJ2-3|15
ASLGTSGRALTDTQY
>TRBV29-1|TRBJ2-2|12
SAVAGPNTGELF
>TRBV5-6|TRBJ1-1|12
ASSLISMNTEAF
>TRBV13|TRBJ1-2|13
ASGQTPGPEDGYT
>TRBV4-1|TRBJ2-3|14
ASSQDEQAAGDTQY
>TRBV7-9|TRBJ2-3|15
ASSLDPASTSTDTQY
>TRBV29-1|TRBJ2-2|9
SVGVTGELF
>TRBV14|TRBJ2-1|13
ASSQDSRELGEQF
>TRBV9|TRBJ2-3|12
ASSPRTGTDTQY
>TRBV5-6|TRBJ2-3|14
ASSLSGLIFSDTQY
>TRBV30|TRBJ2-5|13
AWSGGGGIGETQY
>TRBV28|TRBJ2-1|11
ASSLGIKNEQF
>TRBV5-1|TRBJ2-3|12
ASSAGTGTDTQY
>TRBV28|TRBJ2-1|13
ASSSLAGFLNEQF
>TRBV5-6|TRBJ2-7|9
ASSTSYEQY
>TRBV6-5|TRBJ2-5|11
ATGGRGQETQY
>TRBV6-5|TRBJ2-7|11
ASSSQGAREQY
>TRBV29-1|TRBJ2-7|10
SVRDFSYEQY
>TRBV4-2|TRBJ2-7|11
ASSQGDVGQRN
>TRBV6-5|TRBJ2-5|9
ASSYGETQY
>TRBV5-4|TRBJ2-5|14
ASQTSYSGGEETQY